The present T cell receptor beta chain was sequenced within a study of blood T cells in healthy people across ages. Points from the study as a whole: Compared with aged donors, long-lived donors showed fewer expanded clones, suggesting selection. The study regarded diversity estimates from one million T cells as underestimates. Lack of knowledge of donor CMV status possibly confounded expanded clonotype changes.

The second PCR ran about 6 to 12 cycles with a sample-barcoded 5' primer and J-beta primers. TCRdb used MiXCR to reprocess the 5' RACE reads, holding one entry per CDR3 protein. The sample lists almost 1 million distinct CDR3 sequences; just over 50% were seen once. Total RNA was extracted at no less than 6 micrograms per sample. V shed 7 bases, J shed 2 bases, and the junction held 12 bases outside the gene matches. The CDR3 is 16 residues long. The germline gives CDR1 SEHNR, CDR2 FQNEAQ (reference sequence). Concerning this clonotype itself: Antigen: not known.

Sequenced sample: blood. This receptor was identified in a woman in her sixties or seventies in good health. The chain employs TRBV7-9 and TRBJ2-7, with TRBD2 identical over 9 bases. The CDR3 is CASTFGLGTSPYEQYF. DNA of the CDR3: TGTGCCAGCACCTTTGGCCTCGGGACTAGCCCCTACGAGCAGTACTTC.